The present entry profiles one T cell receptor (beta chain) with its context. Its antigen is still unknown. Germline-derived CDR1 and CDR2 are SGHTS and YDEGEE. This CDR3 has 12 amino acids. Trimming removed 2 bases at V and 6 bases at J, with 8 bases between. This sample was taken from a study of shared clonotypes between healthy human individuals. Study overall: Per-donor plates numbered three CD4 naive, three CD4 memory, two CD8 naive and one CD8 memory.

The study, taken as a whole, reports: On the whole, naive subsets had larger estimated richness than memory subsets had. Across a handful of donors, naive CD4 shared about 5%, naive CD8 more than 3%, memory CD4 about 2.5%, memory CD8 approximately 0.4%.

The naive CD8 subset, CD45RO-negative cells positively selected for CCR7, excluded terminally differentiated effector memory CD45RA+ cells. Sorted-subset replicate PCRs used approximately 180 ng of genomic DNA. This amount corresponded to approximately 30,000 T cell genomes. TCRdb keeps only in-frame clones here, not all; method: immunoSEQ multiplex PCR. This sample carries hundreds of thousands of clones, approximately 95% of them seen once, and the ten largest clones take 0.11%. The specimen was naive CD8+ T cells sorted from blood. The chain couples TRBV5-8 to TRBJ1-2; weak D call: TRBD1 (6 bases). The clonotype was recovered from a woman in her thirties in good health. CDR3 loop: CASSFGGHGYTF. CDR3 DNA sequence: TGTGCCAGCAGCTTCGGGGGGCATGGCTACACCTTC.